This TCR beta chain was documented in a study of OX40 agonist ivuxolimab in advanced cancers. Germline CDR1 SGHRS, CDR2 YFSETQ. The CDR3 spans 16 residues. As to this clone: At one of its ends the junction is not consistent with the germline gene, which may arise from a read error. Within the sample, other DNA sequences also encode this same CDR3.

The method was immunoSEQ multiplex PCR; TCRdb's version includes in-frame clones alone and lacks a portion of them. This table has about 14,000 clones, around 77% appearing once. The genes are TRBV5-1 and TRBJ2-7, with D possibly being TRBD1 (6 bases). This TCR was recovered from an adult with an advanced solid tumor such as melanoma, head and neck, liver or kidney cancer. The input for sequencing was CD4+ or CD8+ T cells sorted from blood, taken in a trial of the OX40 agonist ivuxolimab. The CDR3 coding sequence is TGCGCTAGCAGCTTGGAACCAGGGACACCCTCCTACGAGCAGTACTTC. This translates into CASSLEPGTPSYEQYF.